Given below is one T cell receptor (beta chain) in context. This entry is derived from a study of shared clonotypes between healthy human individuals. The study drew its donors from healthy HIV-negative adults without recent acute infections or vaccinations. Profiling relied on immunoSEQ multiplex PCR, and the TCRdb table lists in-frame clones only, not all of them. Among under 2,500,000 clones, roughly 95% were seen once, and the ten largest hold more than 0.1%. Trimming stripped 0 bases from V and 10 bases from J, with 16 bases between. CDR3 length: 15 amino acids. Germline loops: CDR1 SNHLY, CDR2 FYNNEI.

The specimen sequenced was naive CD4+ T cells sorted from blood. Subset denoted: CD45RA+ positively selected. The chain combines TRBV2 with TRBJ2-1; D perhaps matches TRBD1 (5 bases). This receptor was obtained from a man aged 18 to 30 in good health. The CDR3 here is CASSEARQGGREQFF. In DNA form, the CDR3 reads TGTGCCAGCAGTGAAGCAAGGCAGGGTGGACGCGAGCAGTTCTTC.